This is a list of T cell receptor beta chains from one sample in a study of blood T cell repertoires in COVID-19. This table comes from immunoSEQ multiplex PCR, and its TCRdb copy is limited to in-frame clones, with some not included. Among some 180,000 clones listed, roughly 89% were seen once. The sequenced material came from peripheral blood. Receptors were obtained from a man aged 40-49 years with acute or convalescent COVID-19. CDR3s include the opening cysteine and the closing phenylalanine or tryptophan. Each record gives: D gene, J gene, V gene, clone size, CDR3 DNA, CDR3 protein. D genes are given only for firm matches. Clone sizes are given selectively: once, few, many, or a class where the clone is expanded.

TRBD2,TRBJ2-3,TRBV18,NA,TGTGCCAGCTCACGGGGGGGACTAGCGGCCACAGATACGCAGTATTTT,CASSRGGLAATDTQYF
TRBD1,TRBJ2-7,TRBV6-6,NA,TGTGCCAGCAGGGGGACAGCTAACTACGAGCAGTACTTC,CASRGTANYEQYF
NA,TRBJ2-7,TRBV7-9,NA,TGTGCCAGCAGCTTCAGGCAATCCTACGAGCAGTACTTC,CASSFRQSYEQYF
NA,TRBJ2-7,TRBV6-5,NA,TGTGCCAGCAGTAGCGGGTGGTCCTACGAGCAGTACTTC,CASSSGWSYEQYF
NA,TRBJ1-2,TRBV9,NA,TGTGCCAGCAGCTCGCGACAGGCCCCCAGTTATGGCTACACCTTC,CASSSRQAPSYGYTF
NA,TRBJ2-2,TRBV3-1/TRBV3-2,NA,TGTGCCAGCAGCCATCGCGGTACCGGGGAGCTGTTTTTT,CASSHRGTGELFF
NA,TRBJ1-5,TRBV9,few,TGTGCCAGCAGCGTACCGGACAGTAATCAGCCCCAGCATTTT,CASSVPDSNQPQHF
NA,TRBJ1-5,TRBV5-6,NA,TGTGCCAGCAGCTATAGACAGGCGACCTACAATCAGCCCCAGCATTTT,CASSYRQATYNQPQHF
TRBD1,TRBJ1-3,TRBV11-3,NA,TGTGCCAGCAGCCCAGGACAGGGGCCAGGAAACACCATATATTTT,CASSPGQGPGNTIYF
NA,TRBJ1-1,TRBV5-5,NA,TGTGCCAGCAGCCGGACTGATGAAGCTTTCTTT,CASSRTDEAFF
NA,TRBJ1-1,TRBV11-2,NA,TGTGCCAGCAGCTTAGGGGGAATACGGGGCACTGAAGCTTTCTTT,CASSLGGIRGTEAFF
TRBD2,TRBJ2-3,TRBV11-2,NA,TGTGCCAGCAGCCCCGGACTAGCGGGGGGGCGTACAGATACGCAGTATTTT,CASSPGLAGGRTDTQYF
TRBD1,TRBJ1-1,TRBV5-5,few,TGTGCCAGCAGCTTGGCCCCGACAGGGGGGACTGAAGCTTTCTTT,CASSLAPTGGTEAFF
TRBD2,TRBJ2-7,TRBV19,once,TGTGCCAGTAGTATCGGGCTAGCGGCTTACTCCTACGAGCAGTACTTC,CASSIGLAAYSYEQYF
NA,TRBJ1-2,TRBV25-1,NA,TGTGCCAGCAGTGAAGTTAATTTCGGCTACACCTTC,CASSEVNFGYTF
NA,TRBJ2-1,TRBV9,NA,TGTGCCAGCAGCGTAGATGGTACAGGACGGTATGAGCAGTTCTTC,CASSVDGTGRYEQFF
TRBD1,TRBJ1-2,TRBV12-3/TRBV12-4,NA,TGTGCCGTCCAGGGGGCGGGGGGCTACACCTTC,CAVQGAGGYTF
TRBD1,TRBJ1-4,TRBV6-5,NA,TGTGCCAGCAGTTTCGACAGGGGCCTCCTTGGAAAACTGTTTTTT,CASSFDRGLLGKLFF
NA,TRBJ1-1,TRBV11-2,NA,TGTGCCAGCAGCTTAGTTCGAGGCACTGAAGCTTTCTTT,CASSLVRGTEAFF